A selection of T cell receptor beta chains follows, all from one sample in a study of control samples from healthy donors and cancer patients. TCRdb's copy holds only in-frame clones and misses some; the assay was immunoSEQ multiplex PCR. This table has some 150,000 clones, 90% to 95% appearing once. Material for sequencing was blood. The receptors here all came from a man between 35 and 55 years old in good health. The CDR3 runs from the conserved cysteine through the conserved F or W. Rows may omit the clone size; those that give it use once, few, many or a size class.

j_call v_call clone_size cdr3_aa
TRBJ2-3 TRBV24-1 NA CATSDSVAGAFTDTQYF
TRBJ1-1 TRBV7-3 NA CASRPSGKNTEAFF
TRBJ1-5 TRBV18 NA CASSQGAGQPQHF
TRBJ1-2 TRBV5-4 NA CASSARDRGFYGYTF
TRBJ2-7 TRBV6-5 NA CASSYSGRSYEQYF
TRBJ2-2 TRBV11-3 NA CASSPGQGKTGELFF
TRBJ2-3 TRBV7-2 NA CASSLELGTDTQYF
TRBJ2-2 TRBV6-5 NA CASSYSGGITGELFF
TRBJ1-4 TRBV4-1 NA CASSPGKVATNEKLFF
TRBJ1-1 TRBV27 NA CASSLWQNTEAFF
TRBJ1-1 TRBV27 once CASSLRGLDANTEAFF
TRBJ1-1 TRBV4-1 NA CASSQEGRDAFF
TRBJ1-2 TRBV9 NA CASSGTAPGYTF
TRBJ2-7 TRBV28 NA CATPGTGEQYF
TRBJ2-1 TRBV7-2 NA CASSLEFRDYTNEQFF
TRBJ1-1 TRBV9 NA CASSEGQGIEDTEAFF
TRBJ2-1 TRBV27 NA CASSFGTGVRNEQFF
TRBJ2-3 TRBV4-2 NA CASSQDWARSTDTQYF
TRBJ2-6 TRBV12-3/TRBV12-4 once CASSYGANVLTF
TRBJ2-7 TRBV4-1 NA CASSQQPSGTGPYEQYF
TRBJ1-1 TRBV27 once CASSLGTTMNTEAFF
TRBJ1-1 TRBV4-1 NA CASSQVKANTEAFF
TRBJ2-6 TRBV5-1 NA CASSLWGGANVLTF
TRBJ1-2 TRBV15 NA CATSNPREGWNYGYTF
TRBJ1-5 TRBV28 NA CASSPPDGSNQPQHF
TRBJ1-1 TRBV28 NA CASSLYREGYTEAFF
TRBJ1-1 TRBV5-5 once CASSLSALGNTEAFF
TRBJ1-1 TRBV19 NA CASREPGGRYTEAFF
TRBJ2-3 TRBV5-1 NA CASSQEPGLAGGAQYF
TRBJ1-2 TRBV9 NA CASSVGAGLNYGYTF
TRBJ1-6 TRBV28 NA CATRPHSYNSPLHF
TRBJ1-5 TRBV7-2 NA CASGDRTNQPQHF
TRBJ1-3 TRBV2 once CASSLGQGRTAGNTIYF
TRBJ2-1 TRBV29-1 NA CSGRGGARDEQFF
TRBJ1-3 TRBV28 NA CASTYRGSPRNTIYF
TRBJ2-7 TRBV29-1 NA CSARTGTDEQYF
TRBJ1-5 TRBV5-6 NA CASSWGGTDAFSNQPQHF
TRBJ1-3 TRBV19 NA CASRGASGNTIYF
TRBJ1-2 TRBV5-1 NA CASSLQGEGFYGYTF
TRBJ1-3 TRBV7-9 NA CASSLGTAGSGNTIYF
TRBJ1-6 TRBV21-1 NA CASSPQAGQGNSPLHF
TRBJ2-3 TRBV5-1 NA CASSLGSLEDTQYF
TRBJ2-4 TRBV6-5 NA CASSLRRVDKNIQYF
TRBJ2-2 TRBV19 NA CAQLGVRELFF
TRBJ2-7 TRBV5-1 once CASRDRADGEQYF
TRBJ1-5 TRBV6-2/TRBV6-3 NA CASSSPSGRGNQPQHF
TRBJ1-2 TRBV21-1 NA CASSKAKLRTTANYGYTF
TRBJ2-7 TRBV7-2 NA CASSLRDLYEQYF
TRBJ1-1 TRBV28 once CASSPHRENTEAFF
TRBJ1-2 TRBV29-1 NA CSVVGGRNYGYTF
TRBJ1-2 TRBV2 NA CASSPPRGAHGYTF
TRBJ1-5 TRBV6-1 NA CASSEVRGRPTSNQPQHF
TRBJ1-4 TRBV4-2 NA CASSQDRDFGKLFF
TRBJ1-1 TRBV4-2 NA CASSQGRGGRTNTEAFF
TRBJ1-1 TRBV10-1 NA CASRLSKNTEAFF